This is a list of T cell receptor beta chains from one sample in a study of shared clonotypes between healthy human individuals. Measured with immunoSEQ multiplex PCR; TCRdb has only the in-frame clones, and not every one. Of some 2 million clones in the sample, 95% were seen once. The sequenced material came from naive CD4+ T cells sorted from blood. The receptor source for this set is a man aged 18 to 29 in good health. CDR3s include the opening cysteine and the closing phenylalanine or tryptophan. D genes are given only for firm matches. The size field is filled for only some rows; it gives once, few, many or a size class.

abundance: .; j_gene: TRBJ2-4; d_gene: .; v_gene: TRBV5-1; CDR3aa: CASSLEGSFARNIQYF; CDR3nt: TGCGCCAGCAGCTTGGAGGGGTCCTTTGCCAGAAACATTCAGTACTTC
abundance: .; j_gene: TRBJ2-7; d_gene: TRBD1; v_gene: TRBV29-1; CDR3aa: CSAGTVSYEQYF; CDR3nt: TGCAGCGCAGGGACAGTCTCCTACGAGCAGTACTTC
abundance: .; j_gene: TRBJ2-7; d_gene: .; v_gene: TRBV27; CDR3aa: CASSSKSTGYEQYF; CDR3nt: TGTGCCAGCAGTTCAAAATCGACAGGTTACGAGCAGTACTTC
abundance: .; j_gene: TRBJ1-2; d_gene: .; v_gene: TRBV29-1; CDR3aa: CSVRLGGGYGYTF; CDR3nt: TGCAGCGTTCGTCTAGGCGGGGGCTATGGCTACACCTTC
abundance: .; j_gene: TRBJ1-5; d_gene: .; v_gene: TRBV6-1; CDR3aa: CASSATGPQPQHF; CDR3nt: TGTGCCAGCAGTGCCACAGGGCCTCAGCCCCAGCATTTT
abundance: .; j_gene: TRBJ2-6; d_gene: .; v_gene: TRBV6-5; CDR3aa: CASSYTAGANVLTF; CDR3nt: TGTGCCAGCAGTTACACGGCTGGGGCCAACGTCCTGACTTTC
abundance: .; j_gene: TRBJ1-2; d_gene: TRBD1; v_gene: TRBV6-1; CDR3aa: CASSENGYWGQSYGYTF; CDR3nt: TGTGCCAGCAGTGAAAATGGTTATTGGGGACAGTCCTATGGCTACACCTTC
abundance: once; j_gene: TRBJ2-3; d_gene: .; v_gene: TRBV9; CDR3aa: CASSVWDFYSTDTQYF; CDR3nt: TGTGCCAGCAGCGTATGGGACTTTTATAGCACAGATACGCAGTATTTT
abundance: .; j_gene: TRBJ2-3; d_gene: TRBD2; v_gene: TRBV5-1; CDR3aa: CASSKAPGLARTDTQYF; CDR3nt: TGCGCCAGCAGCAAAGCTCCGGGACTAGCAAGAACAGATACGCAGTATTTT
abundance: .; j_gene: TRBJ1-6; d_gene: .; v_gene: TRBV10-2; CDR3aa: CASSEPTAGSPLHF; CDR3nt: TGCGCCAGCAGTGAGCCGACGGCGGGTTCACCCCTCCACTTT
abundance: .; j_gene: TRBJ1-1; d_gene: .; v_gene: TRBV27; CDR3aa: CASRAQGVNTEAFF; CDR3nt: TGTGCCAGCAGAGCACAAGGGGTTAACACTGAAGCTTTCTTT
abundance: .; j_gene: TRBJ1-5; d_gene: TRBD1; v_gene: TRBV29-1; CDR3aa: CSASGGGNQPQHF; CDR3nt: TGCAGCGCCTCAGGGGGGGGTAATCAGCCCCAGCATTTT
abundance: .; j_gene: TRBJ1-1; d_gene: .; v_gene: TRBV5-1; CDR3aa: CASRDSTEAFF; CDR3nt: TGCGCCAGCAGAGACAGCACTGAAGCTTTCTTT
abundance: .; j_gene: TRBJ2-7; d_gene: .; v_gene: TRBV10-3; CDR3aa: CAIGDGYSYEQYF; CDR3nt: TGTGCCATCGGTGACGGATACTCCTACGAGCAGTACTTC
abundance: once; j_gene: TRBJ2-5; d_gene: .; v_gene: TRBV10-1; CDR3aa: CASSDLGETQYF; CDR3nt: TGCGCCAGCAGTGACTTAGGAGAGACCCAGTACTTC
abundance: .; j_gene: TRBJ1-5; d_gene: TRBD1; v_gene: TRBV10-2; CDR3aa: CASRGTGGYNQPQHF; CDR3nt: TGCGCCAGCAGGGGGACAGGGGGCTACAATCAGCCCCAGCATTTT
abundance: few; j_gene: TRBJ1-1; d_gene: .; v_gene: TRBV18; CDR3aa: CASSPQGNTEAFF; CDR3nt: TGTGCCAGCTCACCACAGGGTAACACTGAAGCTTTCTTT
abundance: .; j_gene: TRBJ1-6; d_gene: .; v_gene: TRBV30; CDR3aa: CAWDAGDSSPLHF; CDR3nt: TGTGCCTGGGATGCAGGGGATAGTTCACCCCTCCACTTT
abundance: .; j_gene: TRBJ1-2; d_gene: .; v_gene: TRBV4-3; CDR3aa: CASSQVTNYGYTF; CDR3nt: TGCGCCAGCAGCCAAGTGACTAACTATGGCTACACCTTC
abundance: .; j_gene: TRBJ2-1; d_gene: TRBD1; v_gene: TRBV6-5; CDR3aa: CASSPGTVINEQFF; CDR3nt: TGTGCCAGCAGCCCCGGGACAGTAATCAATGAGCAGTTCTTC
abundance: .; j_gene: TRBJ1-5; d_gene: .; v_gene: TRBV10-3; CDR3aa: CAISERENSNQPQHF; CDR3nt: TGTGCCATCAGTGAGAGGGAGAATAGCAATCAGCCCCAGCATTTT
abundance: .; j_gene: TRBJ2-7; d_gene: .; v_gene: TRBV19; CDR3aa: CASRRGSSSYEQYF; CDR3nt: TGTGCCAGTAGACGGGGCTCGAGCTCCTACGAGCAGTACTTC
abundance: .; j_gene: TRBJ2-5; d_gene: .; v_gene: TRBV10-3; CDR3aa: CAISGYREETQYF; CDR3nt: TGTGCCATCAGTGGATACAGGGAAGAGACCCAGTACTTC
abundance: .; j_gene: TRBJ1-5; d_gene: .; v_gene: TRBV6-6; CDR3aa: CASSRGLREPQHF; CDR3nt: TGTGCCAGCAGTAGGGGCCTCCGGGAGCCCCAGCATTTT
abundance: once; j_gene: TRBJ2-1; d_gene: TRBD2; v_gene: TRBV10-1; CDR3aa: CASSAGTSGYNEQFF; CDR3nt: TGCGCCAGCAGTGCCGGGACTAGCGGATACAATGAGCAGTTCTTC
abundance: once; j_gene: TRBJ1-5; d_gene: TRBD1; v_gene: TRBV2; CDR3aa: CASSEGTGYSQPQHF; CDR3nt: TGTGCCAGCAGTGAAGGGACAGGGTATAGTCAGCCCCAGCATTTT
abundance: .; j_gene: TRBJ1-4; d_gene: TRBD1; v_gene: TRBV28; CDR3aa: CASEGGGEKLFF; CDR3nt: TGTGCCAGCGAAGGGGGCGGTGAAAAACTGTTTTTT
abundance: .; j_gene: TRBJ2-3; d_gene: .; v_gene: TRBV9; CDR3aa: CASSVDGAGLPDTQYF; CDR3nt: TGTGCCAGCAGCGTAGATGGGGCGGGGCTGCCAGATACGCAGTATTTT
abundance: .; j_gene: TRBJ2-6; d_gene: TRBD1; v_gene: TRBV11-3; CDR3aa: CASSPGQGSGANVLTF; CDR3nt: TGTGCCAGCAGCCCGGGACAGGGATCCGGGGCCAACGTCCTGACTTTC
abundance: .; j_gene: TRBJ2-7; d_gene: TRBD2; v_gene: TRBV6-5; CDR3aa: CASAGRGLEQYF; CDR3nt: TGTGCCAGCGCGGGGAGGGGTCTCGAGCAGTACTTC
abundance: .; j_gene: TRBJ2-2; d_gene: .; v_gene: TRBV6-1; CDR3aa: CASSNSRGTGELFF; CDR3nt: TGTGCCAGCAGTAATTCCAGGGGTACCGGGGAGCTGTTTTTT
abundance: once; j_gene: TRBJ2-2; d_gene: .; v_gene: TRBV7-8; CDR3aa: CASSPVSGFKTGELFF; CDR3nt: TGTGCCAGCAGCCCAGTTTCAGGCTTTAAGACCGGGGAGCTGTTTTTT
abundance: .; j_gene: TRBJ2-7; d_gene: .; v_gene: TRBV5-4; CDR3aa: CAPGRGLTYEQYF; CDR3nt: TGTGCCCCGGGGAGGGGGCTTACCTACGAGCAGTACTTC
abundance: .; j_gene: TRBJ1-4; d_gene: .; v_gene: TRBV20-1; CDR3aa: CSAREHEKLFF; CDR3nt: TGCAGTGCGCGGGAGCATGAAAAACTGTTTTTT
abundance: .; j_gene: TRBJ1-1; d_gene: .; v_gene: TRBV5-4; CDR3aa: CASSSRADGGTEAFF; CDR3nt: TGTGCCAGCAGCTCGAGGGCAGATGGGGGCACTGAAGCTTTCTTT
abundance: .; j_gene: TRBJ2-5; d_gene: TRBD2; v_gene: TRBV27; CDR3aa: CASSTLLAGIQETQYF; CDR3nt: TGTGCCAGCAGTACCTTACTAGCGGGGATTCAAGAGACCCAGTACTTC
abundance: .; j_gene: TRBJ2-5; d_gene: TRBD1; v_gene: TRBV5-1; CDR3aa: CASRAGGSQETQYF; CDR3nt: TGCGCCAGCAGGGCAGGGGGTAGTCAAGAGACCCAGTACTTC
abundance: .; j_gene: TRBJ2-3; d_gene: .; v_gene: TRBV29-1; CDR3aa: CSVVGLPPGRTDTQYF; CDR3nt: TGCAGCGTTGTGGGCCTTCCGCCAGGACGCACAGATACGCAGTATTTT
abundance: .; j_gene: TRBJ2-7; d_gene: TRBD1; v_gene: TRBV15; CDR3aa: CATSGRQGPYEQYF; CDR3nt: TGTGCCACCAGCGGAAGACAGGGCCCCTACGAGCAGTACTTC
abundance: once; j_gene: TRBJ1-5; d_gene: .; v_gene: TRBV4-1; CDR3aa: CASSPLYSNQPQHF; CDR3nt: TGCGCCAGCAGCCCCCTATATAGCAATCAGCCCCAGCATTTT